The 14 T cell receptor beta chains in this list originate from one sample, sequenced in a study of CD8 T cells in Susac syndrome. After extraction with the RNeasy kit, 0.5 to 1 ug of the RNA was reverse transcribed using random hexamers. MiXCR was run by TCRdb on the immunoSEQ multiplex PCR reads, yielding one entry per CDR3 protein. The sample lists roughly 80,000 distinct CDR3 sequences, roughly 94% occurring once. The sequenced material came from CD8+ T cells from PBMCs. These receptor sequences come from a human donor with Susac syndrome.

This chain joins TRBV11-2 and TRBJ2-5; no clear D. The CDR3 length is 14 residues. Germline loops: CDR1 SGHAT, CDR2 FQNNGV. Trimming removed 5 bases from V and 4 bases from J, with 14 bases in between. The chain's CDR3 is CASSPRAGGETQYF. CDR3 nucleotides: TGTGCCAGCAGCCCCCGAGCCGGCGGAGAGACCCAGTACTTC.

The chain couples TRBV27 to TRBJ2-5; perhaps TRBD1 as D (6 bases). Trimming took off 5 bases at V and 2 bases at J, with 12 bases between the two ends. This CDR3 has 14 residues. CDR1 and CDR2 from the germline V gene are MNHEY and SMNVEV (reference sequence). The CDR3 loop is CASSPTGWQETQYF. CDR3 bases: TGTGCCAGCAGTCCCACAGGGTGGCAAGAGACCCAGTACTTC.

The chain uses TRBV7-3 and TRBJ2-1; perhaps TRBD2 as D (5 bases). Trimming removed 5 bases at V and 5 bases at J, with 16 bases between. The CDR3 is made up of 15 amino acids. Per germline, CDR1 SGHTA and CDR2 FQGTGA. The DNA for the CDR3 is TGTGCCAGCAGCCCCCGGAGACTGGGAGACAATGAGCAGTTCTTC. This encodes CASSPRRLGDNEQFF.

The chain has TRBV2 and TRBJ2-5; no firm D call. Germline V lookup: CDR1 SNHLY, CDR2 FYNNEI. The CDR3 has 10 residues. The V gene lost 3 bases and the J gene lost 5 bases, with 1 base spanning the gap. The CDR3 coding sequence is TGTGCCAGCAGTGAGGAGACCCAGTACTTC. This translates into CASSEETQYF.

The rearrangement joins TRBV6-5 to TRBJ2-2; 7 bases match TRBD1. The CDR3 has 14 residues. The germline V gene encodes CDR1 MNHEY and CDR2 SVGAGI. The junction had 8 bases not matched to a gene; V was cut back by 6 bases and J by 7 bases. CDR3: CASRGGQVIGELFF. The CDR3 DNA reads TGTGCCAGCAGGGGCGGACAGGTCATCGGGGAGCTGTTTTTT.

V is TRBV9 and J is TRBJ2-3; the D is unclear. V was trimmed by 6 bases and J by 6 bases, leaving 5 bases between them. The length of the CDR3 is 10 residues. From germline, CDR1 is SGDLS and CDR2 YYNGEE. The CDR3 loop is CASKGDTQYF. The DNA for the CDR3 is TGTGCCAGCAAAGGGGATACGCAGTATTTT.

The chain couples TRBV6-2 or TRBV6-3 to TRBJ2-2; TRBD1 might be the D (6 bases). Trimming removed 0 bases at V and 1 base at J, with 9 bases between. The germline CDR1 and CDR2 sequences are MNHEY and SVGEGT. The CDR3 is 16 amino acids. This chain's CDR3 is CASSYSPGQNTGELFF. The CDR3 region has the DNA TGTGCCAGCAGTTACTCGCCGGGACAGAACACCGGGGAGCTGTTTTTT.

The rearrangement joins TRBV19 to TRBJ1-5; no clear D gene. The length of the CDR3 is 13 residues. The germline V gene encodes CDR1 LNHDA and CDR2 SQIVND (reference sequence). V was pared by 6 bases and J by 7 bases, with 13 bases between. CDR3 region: CASSPGVRQPQHF. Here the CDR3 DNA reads TGTGCCAGTAGCCCCGGCGTGCGGCAGCCCCAGCATTTT.

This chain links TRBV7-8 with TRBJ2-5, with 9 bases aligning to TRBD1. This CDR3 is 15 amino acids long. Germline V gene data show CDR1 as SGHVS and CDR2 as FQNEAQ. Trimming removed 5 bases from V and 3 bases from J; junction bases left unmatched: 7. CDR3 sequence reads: CASSARDREKETQYF. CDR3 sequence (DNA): TGTGCCAGCAGCGCCCGGGACAGGGAGAAAGAGACCCAGTACTTC.

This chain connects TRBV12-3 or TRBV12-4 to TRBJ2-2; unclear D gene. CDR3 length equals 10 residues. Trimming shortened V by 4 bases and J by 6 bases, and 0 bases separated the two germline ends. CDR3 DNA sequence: TGTGCCAGCAGTTCCGGGGAGCTGTTTTTT. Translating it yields CASSSGELFF.

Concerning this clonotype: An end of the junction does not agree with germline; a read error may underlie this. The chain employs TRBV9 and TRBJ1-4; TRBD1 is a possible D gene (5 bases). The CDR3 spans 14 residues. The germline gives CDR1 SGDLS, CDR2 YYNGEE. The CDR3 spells CASSGGVTTEKLFF. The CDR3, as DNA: TGTGCCAGCAGCGGAGGGGTCACTACTGAAAAACTGTTTTTT.

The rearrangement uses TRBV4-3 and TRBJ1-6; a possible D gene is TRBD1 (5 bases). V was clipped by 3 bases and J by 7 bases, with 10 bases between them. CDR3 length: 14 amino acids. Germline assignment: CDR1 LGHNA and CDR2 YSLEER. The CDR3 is CASSQGRFNSPLHF. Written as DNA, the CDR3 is TGCGCCAGCAGCCAGGGACGGTTCAATTCACCCCTCCACTTT.

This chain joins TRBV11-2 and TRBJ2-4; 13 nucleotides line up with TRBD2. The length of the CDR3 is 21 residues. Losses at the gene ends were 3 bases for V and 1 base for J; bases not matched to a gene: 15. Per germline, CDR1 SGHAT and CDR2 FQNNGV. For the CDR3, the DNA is TGTGCCAGCAGCTTCCTTCGAGACACTAGCGGGGGGGCCTGGGCCAAAAACATTCAGTACTTC. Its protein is CASSFLRDTSGGAWAKNIQYF. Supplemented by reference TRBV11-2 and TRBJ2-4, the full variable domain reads EAGVAQSPRYKIIEKRQSVAFWCNPISGHATLYWYQQILGQGPKLLIQFQNNGVVDDSQLPKDRFSAERLKGVDSTLKIQPAKLEDSAVYLCASSFLRDTSGGAWAKNIQYFGAGTRLSVL.

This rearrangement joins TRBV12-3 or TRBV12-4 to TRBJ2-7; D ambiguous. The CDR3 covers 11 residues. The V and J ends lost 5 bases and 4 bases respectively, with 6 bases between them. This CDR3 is CASSEAYEQYF. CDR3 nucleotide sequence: TGTGCCAGCAGTGAGGCGTACGAGCAGTACTTC.